This is a list of T cell receptor beta chains from one sample in a study of control samples from healthy donors and cancer patients. Clones were sequenced by immunoSEQ multiplex PCR, and TCRdb holds only the in-frame ones, with some missing. The repertoire holds 91,000 or so clones, approximately 89% seen once, with over 0.85% in the top ten. The sequencing sample was made of blood. The source is a woman younger than 45 in good health. Each CDR3 is given with its conserved first and last residue. Each record gives: CDR3 protein, D gene, V gene, J gene. A D gene is named only where the DNA matches it firmly.

CASAGEDTQYF	.	TRBV12-3/TRBV12-4	TRBJ2-3
CASSVVPGEAFF	.	TRBV9	TRBJ1-1
CSVGLGGNTGELFF	.	TRBV29-1	TRBJ2-2
CASSRTVNEKLFF	.	TRBV7-9	TRBJ1-4
CASSFRMGVGDTQYF	.	TRBV27	TRBJ2-3
CASRTGVNEKLFF	TRBD1	TRBV6-6	TRBJ1-4
CASSIGLAGGQETQYF	TRBD2	TRBV7-3	TRBJ2-5
CASSRSQGPYEQYF	.	TRBV19	TRBJ2-7
CASSPAGDYNEQFF	TRBD2	TRBV7-9	TRBJ2-1
CASSQDLTGQLNTEAFF	TRBD1	TRBV3-1/TRBV3-2	TRBJ1-1
CASSEPGPGGGELFF	.	TRBV10-2	TRBJ2-2
CAISEDRGRAFF	.	TRBV10-3	TRBJ1-1
CASRGGSTDTQYF	TRBD1	TRBV12-5	TRBJ2-3
CASRDDRTGTDTQYF	.	TRBV11-1	TRBJ2-3
CASSFTGWAGIGYTF	.	TRBV7-9	TRBJ1-2
CASSTAFSGNTIYF	.	TRBV19	TRBJ1-3
CASSSGTGVKRTEDTQYF	TRBD1	TRBV9	TRBJ2-3
CASKSQGAANSPLHF	TRBD1	TRBV6-6	TRBJ1-6
CASSPGRTSRDGYTF	.	TRBV19	TRBJ1-2
CASSNQQKHPHTGELFF	.	TRBV21-1	TRBJ2-2
CSVVRDSKNIQYF	.	TRBV29-1	TRBJ2-4
CASSQDPSSGYNEQFF	TRBD2	TRBV4-2	TRBJ2-1
CASSLGPVSYEQYF	.	TRBV27	TRBJ2-7
CASSSWTGSLNEQFF	TRBD1	TRBV5-1	TRBJ2-1
CASSLASSPAGYTF	.	TRBV7-9	TRBJ1-2
CASSPGLYNEQFF	.	TRBV5-1	TRBJ2-1
CASSSGTSGRVQFF	TRBD2	TRBV11-2	TRBJ2-1
CASSPWTGVGTEAFF	TRBD1	TRBV9	TRBJ1-1
CASSPRWRNTEAFF	.	TRBV3-1/TRBV3-2	TRBJ1-1
CATTGQEHQPQHF	.	TRBV2	TRBJ1-5
CASSKENTEAFF	.	TRBV2	TRBJ1-1
CASHRESSYNEQFF	.	TRBV2	TRBJ2-1
CASSYGPGQGPYEQYF	TRBD1	TRBV6-6	TRBJ2-7
CASRSGGTLRGTEAFF	.	TRBV19	TRBJ1-1
CSVDTQGPNYGYTF	.	TRBV29-1	TRBJ1-2
CASSQDRGFHEQYF	TRBD1	TRBV2	TRBJ2-7
CASKVGTGGNFGYEAFF	TRBD1	TRBV10-2	TRBJ1-1
CASSDLNIPGQRLYEQYF	TRBD1	TRBV6-1	TRBJ2-7
CASSSQGAGTEAFF	TRBD1	TRBV19	TRBJ1-1
CASSIDTAGGTEAFF	.	TRBV19	TRBJ1-1
CASREGNQPQHF	.	TRBV2	TRBJ1-5
CASSQGGGSSTDTQYF	TRBD2	TRBV4-2	TRBJ2-3
CASKGEGEAYEQYF	TRBD2	TRBV6-6	TRBJ2-7
CASSLDGASNTEAFF	.	TRBV5-1	TRBJ1-1
CASSQYGEEAFF	.	TRBV3-1/TRBV3-2	TRBJ1-1
CASRPGQGGNTEAFF	TRBD1	TRBV19	TRBJ1-1
CAWSVPRQANTEAFF	.	TRBV30	TRBJ1-1
CASGAPPGLGAYEQYF	TRBD2	TRBV2	TRBJ2-7
CASKTAFTQETQYF	.	TRBV13	TRBJ2-5
CASSPRTGAHGYTF	TRBD1	TRBV27	TRBJ1-2
CASSSRSSFVAEAFF	.	TRBV7-6	TRBJ1-1